The 10 T cell receptor beta chains below come from one sample, sequenced in a study of blood T cell repertoires in COVID-19. Libraries were prepared by immunoSEQ multiplex PCR; TCRdb keeps only in-frame clonotypes and omits some of them. This sample has around 270,000 clones, with about 83% found just once. The specimen sequenced was peripheral blood. These receptors were collected from a woman aged 40 to 50 who had recovered from COVID-19.

The rearrangement links TRBV6-6 to TRBJ1-2, with a possible D match to TRBD1 (6 bases). V shed 3 bases and J shed 6 bases, with 11 bases lying between them. Germline V gene data show CDR1 as MNHNY and CDR2 as SVGAGI (reference sequence). The CDR3 is made up of 13 amino acids. The CDR3, as DNA: TGTGCCAGCAGTTATGGGGGGGCTAATGGCTACACCTTC. Amino acids: CASSYGGANGYTF.

The chain joins TRBV5-1 to TRBJ1-2; 9 bases agree with TRBD1. V shed 3 bases and J 2 bases; nucleotides not matched to a gene: 5. Germline V gene lookup returns CDR1 SGHRS and CDR2 YFSETQ. CDR3 length equals 15 residues. The DNA of the CDR3 is TGCGCCAGCAGCTCCTGGACAGGGGAGAACTATGGCTACACCTTC. Protein sequence: CASSSWTGENYGYTF.

V and J are TRBV19 and TRBJ2-1; the match to TRBD2 covers 7 bases. Trimming at V came to 1 base and at J to 7 bases, leaving 10 bases not matched to a gene. The CDR3 is made up of 16 amino acids. CDR1 and CDR2 from the germline V gene are LNHDA and SQIVND (reference sequence). The DNA of the CDR3 is TGTGCCAGTAGTATAGTGGGGAGCGGGGCCGGGAATGAGCAGTTCTTC. Protein sequence: CASSIVGSGAGNEQFF. Full variable domain (outside the CDR3, taken from reference TRBV19 and TRBJ2-1): DGGITQSPKYLFRKEGQNVTLSCEQNLNHDAMYWYRQDPGQGLRLIYYSQIVNDFQKGDIAEGYSVSREKKESFPLTVTSAQKNPTAFYLCASSIVGSGAGNEQFFGPGTRLTVL.

This clone was detected once. The V and J genes are TRBV14 and TRBJ2-5, with 7 bases matching TRBD1. V trimming: 8 bases; J trimming: 5 bases; junction bases outside the gene matches: 14. This CDR3 comprises 15 residues. Germline-derived CDR1 and CDR2 are SGHDN and FVKESK. This CDR3 is CASAAATGEWETQYF. Here the CDR3 DNA reads TGTGCCAGCGCCGCGGCCACAGGGGAATGGGAGACCCAGTACTTC.

V usage is TRBV3-1 (or the pseudogene TRBV3-2) and J usage is TRBJ1-6; weak D call: TRBD1 (6 bases). Deletions cut 0 bases from V and 9 bases from J, with 6 bases between. The CDR3 runs to 13 residues. Germline V gives CDR1 LGHDT, CDR2 YNNKEL (reference sequence). CDR3 loop: CASSQEGGSPLHF. The CDR3 DNA reads as TGTGCCAGCAGCCAAGAAGGGGGTTCACCCCTCCACTTT.

V gene TRBV6-4 combines with J gene TRBJ2-1; 10 positions agree with TRBD2. CDR1 and CDR2 from the germline V gene are MRHNA and SNTAGT. The CDR3 is made up of 16 amino acids. V trimming: 5 bases; J trimming: 9 bases; junction bases outside the gene matches: 13. DNA of the CDR3: TGTGCCAGCAGTCCAGAGCGGGGGGGTTTCAGGGGTGAGCAGTTCTTC. Encoded protein: CASSPERGGFRGEQFF.

This clone came up once. The chain employs TRBV28 and TRBJ1-3, with TRBD1 matching over 8 bases. The germline V gene has CDR1 MDHEN and CDR2 SYDVKM. CDR3 length: 17 amino acids. The J segment lost 0 bases and the V segment lost 6 bases, leaving 10 bases of the junction unmatched. CDR3 region: CASSGTGKGFSGNTIYF. CDR3 DNA sequence: TGTGCCAGCAGCGGGACAGGCAAAGGATTCTCTGGAAACACCATATATTTT.

This clone has just one count. This chain connects TRBV7-9 to TRBJ1-1; TRBD1 agrees at 8 bases. This CDR3 region has 16 residues. Germline CDR1 is SEHNR and CDR2 is FQNEAQ (reference sequence). The ends lost 5 bases at V and 3 bases at J; junction bases unmatched: 11. The CDR3: CASSPSGSRGHTEAFF. Here the CDR3 DNA reads TGTGCCAGCAGCCCATCGGGCAGCAGGGGGCACACTGAAGCTTTCTTT. Full variable domain (outside the CDR3, taken from reference TRBV7-9 and TRBJ1-1): DTGVSQNPRHKITKRGQNVTFRCDPISEHNRLYWYRQTLGQGPEFLTYFQNEAQLEKSRLLSDRFSAERPKGSFSTLEIQRTEQGDSAMYLCASSPSGSRGHTEAFFGQGTRLTVV.

This rearrangement joins TRBV10-3 to TRBJ2-7; D uncertain. V gave up 0 bases and J gave up 4 bases, with 7 bases separating them. The germline CDR1 and CDR2 sequences are ENHRY and SYGVKD. This CDR3 spans 13 amino acids. The CDR3 spells CAISESGNYEQYF. The CDR3 DNA reads as TGTGCCATCAGTGAGTCGGGCAATTACGAGCAGTACTTC.

In this sample, this clone turned up once. Mismatch with germline at one junction end may stem from a read error. The gene calls are TRBV6-5 and TRBJ2-2; tentative D call: TRBD2 (6 bases). This CDR3 spans 16 amino acids. Per germline, CDR1 MNHEY and CDR2 SVGAGI. CDR3 sequence: CASSYWSPTGTGGLFF. CDR3 nucleotide sequence: TGTGCCAGCAGTTACTGGTCTCCCACGGGGACCGGGGGGCTGTTTTTT.